The text below deals with one T cell receptor (beta chain). Its antigen is still unknown. The PCR ran on 60 Vbeta and 13 Jbeta primers. Generated by immunoSEQ multiplex PCR, the TCRdb table keeps only in-frame clones and is missing some. The sample has tens of thousands of clones. Germline CDR1 is MGHRA and CDR2 is YSYEKL. This CDR3 comprises 15 residues. V shed 0 bases and J 0 bases; nucleotides not matched to a gene: 1. These data are taken from a study of cytomegalovirus exposure and HLA in healthy donors. Overall study findings and caveats: Previous analysis showed most TCR beta V segments were productive about 87% or about 30% of the time. Researchers counted about 150 TCR beta chains as cytomegalovirus-associated. Several top significant clusters appeared, in a later analysis, to be linked to common viral pathogens.

V usage is TRBV4-1 and J usage is TRBJ1-2; TRBD1 matches 7 bases. Sequencing used PBMCs. The source of this sequence is a female donor in good health and CMV-seronegative. The CDR3 region is CASSQDDRANYGYTF. The CDR3 nucleotides read TGCGCCAGCAGCCAAGACGACAGGGCTAACTATGGCTACACCTTC.